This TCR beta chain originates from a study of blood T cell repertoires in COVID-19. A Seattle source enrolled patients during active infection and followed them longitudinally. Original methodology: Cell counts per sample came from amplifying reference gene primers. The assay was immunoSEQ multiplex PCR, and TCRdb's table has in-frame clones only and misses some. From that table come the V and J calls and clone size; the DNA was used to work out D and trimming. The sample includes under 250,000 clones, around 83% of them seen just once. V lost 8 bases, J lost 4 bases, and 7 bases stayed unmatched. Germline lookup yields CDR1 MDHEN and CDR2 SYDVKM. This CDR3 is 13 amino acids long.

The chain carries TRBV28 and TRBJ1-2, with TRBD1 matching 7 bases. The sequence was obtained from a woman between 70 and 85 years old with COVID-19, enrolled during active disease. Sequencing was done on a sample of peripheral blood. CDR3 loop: CASLDRAGYGYTF. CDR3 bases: TGTGCCAGCCTTGACAGGGCAGGCTATGGCTACACCTTC.